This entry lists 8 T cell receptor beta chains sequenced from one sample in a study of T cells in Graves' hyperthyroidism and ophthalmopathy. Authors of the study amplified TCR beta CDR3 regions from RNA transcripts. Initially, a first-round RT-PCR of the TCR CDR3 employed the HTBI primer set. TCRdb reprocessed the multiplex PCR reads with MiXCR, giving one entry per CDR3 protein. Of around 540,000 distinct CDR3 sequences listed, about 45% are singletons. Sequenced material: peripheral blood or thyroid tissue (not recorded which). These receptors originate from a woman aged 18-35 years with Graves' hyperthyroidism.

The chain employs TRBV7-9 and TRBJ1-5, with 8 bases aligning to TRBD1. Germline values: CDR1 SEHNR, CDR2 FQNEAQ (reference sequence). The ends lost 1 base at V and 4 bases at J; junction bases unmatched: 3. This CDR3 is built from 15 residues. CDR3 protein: CASSLGQGQNQPQHF. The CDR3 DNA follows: TGTGCCAGCAGCTTAGGACAGGGGCAGAATCAGCCCCAGCATTTT.

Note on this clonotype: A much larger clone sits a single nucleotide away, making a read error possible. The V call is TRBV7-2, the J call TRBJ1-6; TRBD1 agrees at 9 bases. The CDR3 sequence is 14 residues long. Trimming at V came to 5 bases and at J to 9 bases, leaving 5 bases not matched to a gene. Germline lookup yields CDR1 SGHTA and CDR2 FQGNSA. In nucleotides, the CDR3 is TGTGCCAGCAGCACCGGGACAGGGCGTTCACCCCTCCACTTT. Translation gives CASSTGTGRSPLHF. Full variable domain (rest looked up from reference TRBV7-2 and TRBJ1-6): GAGVSQSPSNKVTEKGKDVELRCDPISGHTALYWYRQSLGQGLEFLIYFQGNSAPDKSGLPSDRFSAERTGGSVSTLTIQRTQQEDSAVYLCASSTGTGRSPLHFGNGTRLTVT.

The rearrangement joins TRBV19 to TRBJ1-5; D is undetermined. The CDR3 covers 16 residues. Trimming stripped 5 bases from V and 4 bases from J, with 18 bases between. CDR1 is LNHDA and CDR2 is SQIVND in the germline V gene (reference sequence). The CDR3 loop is CASSVSQTLGNQPQHF. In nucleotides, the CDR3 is TGTGCCAGTAGTGTGTCCCAGACCTTAGGGAATCAGCCCCAGCATTTT.

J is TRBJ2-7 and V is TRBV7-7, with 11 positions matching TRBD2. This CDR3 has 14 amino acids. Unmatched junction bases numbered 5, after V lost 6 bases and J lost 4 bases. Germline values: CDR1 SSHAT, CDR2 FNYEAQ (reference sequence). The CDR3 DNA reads TGTGCCAGCAGGCTGACTAGCGGGACTTACGAGCAGTACTTC. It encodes CASRLTSGTYEQYF.

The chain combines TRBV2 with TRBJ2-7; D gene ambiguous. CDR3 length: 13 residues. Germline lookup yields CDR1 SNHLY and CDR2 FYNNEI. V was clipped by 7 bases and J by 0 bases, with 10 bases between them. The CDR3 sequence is CASNLDRSYEQYF. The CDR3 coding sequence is TGTGCCAGCAACCTGGACCGCTCCTACGAGCAGTACTTC.

The CDR3 bases are TGCAGCGTTGATCAGGGGAAAGCTTTCTTT. Translated, it gives CSVDQGKAFF. The chain joins TRBV29-1 to TRBJ1-1; tentatively, D is TRBD1 (6 bases). Germline values: CDR1 SQVTM, CDR2 ANQGSEA. V lost 3 bases and J 9 bases, leaving 8 bases between the germline ends. This CDR3 comprises 10 residues.

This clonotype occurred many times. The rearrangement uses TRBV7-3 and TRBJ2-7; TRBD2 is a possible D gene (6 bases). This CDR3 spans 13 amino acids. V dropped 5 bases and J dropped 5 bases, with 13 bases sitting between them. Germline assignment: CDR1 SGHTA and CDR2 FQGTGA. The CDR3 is CASSRSGGNEQYF. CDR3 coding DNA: TGTGCCAGCAGCCGCAGTGGAGGGAACGAGCAGTACTTC.

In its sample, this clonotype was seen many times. The CDR3, as DNA: TGTGCCACCAGCGAGGGACATTATAGCAATCAGCCCCAGCATTTT. As protein: CATSEGHYSNQPQHF. The J gene is TRBJ1-5, the V gene TRBV15, with D possibly TRBD1 on 6 matching bases. Germline V gene lookup returns CDR1 LNHNV and CDR2 YYDKDF (reference sequence). Trimming removed 5 bases from V and 0 bases from J, with 11 bases in between. The CDR3 extends over 15 amino acids.